The next 30 T cell receptor beta chains were all read from a single sample in a study of blood T cell repertoires in COVID-19. The table came from immunoSEQ multiplex PCR; TCRdb's copy has only in-frame clones and leaves some out. The sample consists of 70,000 to 80,000 clones, around nine tenths of them appearing once. Sequencing input: peripheral blood. These receptors were collected from a human donor in a cohort sampled during active COVID-19.

The rearrangement uses TRBV4-3 and TRBJ1-3; 8 nucleotides line up with TRBD1. Losses at the gene ends were 5 bases for V and 4 bases for J; bases not matched to a gene: 10. The CDR3 has 16 residues. Germline V gene data show CDR1 as LGHNA and CDR2 as YSLEER. CDR3 sequence (DNA): TGCGCCAGCAGCTATAACCAGGGGGCAACCGGAAACACCATATATTTT. Translating gives CASSYNQGATGNTIYF.

V is TRBV5-5 and J is TRBJ1-1; D might be TRBD1 (6 bases). Germline CDR1 and CDR2: SGHKS and YYEKEE (reference sequence). The CDR3 has 16 residues. Trimming removed 4 bases at V and 4 bases at J, with 20 bases between. The CDR3 DNA follows: TGTGCCAGCAGCGCCTTACCCCCAGGGGATCGCACTGAAGCTTTCTTT. This gives the protein CASSALPPGDRTEAFF.

This clone has just one count. The chain has TRBV3-1 (or the pseudogene TRBV3-2) and TRBJ2-3, with TRBD1 matching over 7 bases. J gave up 8 bases and V 4 bases, and 9 bases lay outside the gene matches. Per the germline V gene, CDR1 is LGHDT and CDR2 is YNNKEL (reference sequence). This CDR3 contains 14 residues. This CDR3 reads CASSPQQGTSTQYF. In nucleotides, the CDR3 is TGTGCCAGCAGCCCACAACAGGGGACCTCTACGCAGTATTTT.

J is TRBJ2-7 and V is TRBV7-2, with 8 bases lining up with TRBD2. Losses at the gene ends were 1 base for V and 4 bases for J; bases not matched to a gene: 9. This CDR3 spans 16 amino acids. Germline assignment: CDR1 SGHTA and CDR2 FQGNSA. The CDR3 DNA reads as TGTGCCAGCAGCTTAGGGAACGGGGGGGGTTCTTACGAGCAGTACTTC. Its translation is CASSLGNGGGSYEQYF.

The sample holds one count of this clone. The J gene is TRBJ2-7, the V gene TRBV6-5; TRBD1 matches at 7 bases. The V segment lost 7 bases and the J segment 0 bases; nucleotides outside the gene matches: 9. CDR3 length: 15 residues. Germline loops: CDR1 MNHEY, CDR2 SVGAGI. This CDR3 reads CASIPDRAYSYEQYF. The CDR3 DNA reads TGTGCCAGCATCCCAGACAGGGCATACTCCTACGAGCAGTACTTC.

The rearrangement links TRBV6-2 or TRBV6-3 to TRBJ2-3; possibly TRBD2 for D (6 bases). Germline V gene sequence: CDR1 MNHEY, CDR2 SVGEGT. This CDR3 comprises 14 residues. Trimming removed 3 bases from V and 6 bases from J, with 13 bases in between. CDR3 nucleotide sequence: TGTGCCAGCAGTTATTGGGGGGTCAAGGATACGCAGTATTTT. Translation gives CASSYWGVKDTQYF.

The chain has TRBV29-1 and TRBJ1-2, with TRBD1 identical over 7 bases. The CDR3 contains 12 residues. Germline lookup yields CDR1 SQVTM and CDR2 ANQGSEA. Trimming removed 5 bases from V and 3 bases from J; junction bases left unmatched: 3. The CDR3 coding sequence is TGCAGCGTTAACCAGGGGGACTATGGCTACACCTTC. Translation: CSVNQGDYGYTF. The complete variable domain, with remaining parts taken from reference TRBV29-1 and TRBJ1-2, reads SAVISQKPSRDICQRGTSLTIQCQVDSQVTMMFWYRQQPGQSLTLIATANQGSEATYESGFVIDKFPISRPNLTFSTLTVSNMSPEDSSIYLCSVNQGDYGYTFGSGTRLTVV.

This clone was picked up a small number of times. The chain couples TRBV5-1 to TRBJ1-5, with 10 nucleotides matching TRBD1. V lost 4 bases to trimming and J lost 5 bases; unmatched junction nucleotides: 6. Germline CDR1 is SGHRS and CDR2 is YFSETQ. The length of the CDR3 is 15 residues. The CDR3 region has the DNA TGCGCCAGCAGCCCCAAGACAGGGGGCGATCAGCCCCAGCATTTT. Translating gives CASSPKTGGDQPQHF.

This chain links TRBV6-5 with TRBJ1-2; 7 bases agree with TRBD1. The CDR3 runs 12 residues. The trim removed 6 bases at V and 7 bases at J, leaving 5 bases unmatched. Germline lookup yields CDR1 MNHEY and CDR2 SVGAGI. The CDR3 DNA reads TGTGCCAGCAGGACAGGGTCGAGTGGCTACACCTTC. As protein: CASRTGSSGYTF.

The chain carries TRBV27 and TRBJ2-7; TRBD1 agrees at 8 bases. The V gene's germline CDR1 is MNHEY and CDR2 SMNVEV (reference sequence). The CDR3 contains 13 residues. V lost 6 bases, J lost 3 bases, and 4 bases stayed unmatched. The CDR3 nucleotides read TGTGCCAGCAGCTCGGGACAGGACTACGAGCAGTACTTC. As protein: CASSSGQDYEQYF.

The V call is TRBV18, the J call TRBJ2-2; D call uncertain. The CDR3 spans 13 residues. Germline-derived CDR1 and CDR2 are KGHSH and LQKENI. V dropped 6 bases and J dropped 2 bases, with 7 bases sitting between them. Here the CDR3 DNA reads TGTGCCAGCTCCCCCCGTAACACCGGGGAGCTGTTTTTT. Translated, it gives CASSPRNTGELFF.

This sequence joins TRBV7-2 and TRBJ1-1, with a weak D call TRBD1 (6 bases). This CDR3 has 15 residues. Germline values: CDR1 SGHTA, CDR2 FQGNSA. Trimming pared 7 bases from V and 10 bases from J, leaving 25 bases between. This CDR3 is CASNSQGQGLGIAFF. The CDR3 bases are TGTGCCAGCAACTCTCAGGGTCAGGGGTTAGGCATAGCTTTCTTT.

J is TRBJ2-5 and V is TRBV12-3 or TRBV12-4; 8 bases map to TRBD1. This CDR3 spans 13 amino acids. The J segment lost 5 bases and the V segment lost 5 bases, leaving 4 bases of the junction unmatched. The CDR3 bases are TGTGCCAGCAGTCCTGACAGGGGCGAGACCCAGTACTTC. Translated, it gives CASSPDRGETQYF.

The chain is built from TRBV7-6 and TRBJ2-1, with 7 bases that match TRBD1. Germline V gene sequence: CDR1 SGHVS, CDR2 FNYEAQ. V lost 4 bases, J lost 1 base, and 13 bases stayed unmatched. The CDR3 spans 18 residues. The CDR3 sequence is CASSSLPRQGWSYNEQFF. CDR3 in DNA: TGTGCCAGCAGCTCACTCCCGAGACAGGGTTGGTCCTACAATGAGCAGTTCTTC.

The chain is built from TRBV14 and TRBJ1-2; D uncertain. This CDR3 is built from 14 residues. The germline gives CDR1 SGHDN, CDR2 FVKESK. Trimming stripped 1 base from V and 5 bases from J, with 11 bases between. CDR3 sequence reads: CASSQASRTYGYTF. DNA of the CDR3: TGTGCCAGCAGCCAAGCCAGTCGAACATATGGCTACACCTTC.

DNA for the CDR3: TGTGCCAGCAGCATTAGCTTAGCGGAGCGCACAGATACGCAGTATTTT. This encodes CASSISLAERTDTQYF. The gene calls are TRBV7-9 and TRBJ2-3; D is perhaps TRBD2 (6 bases). The V end was cut by 5 bases, the J end by 1 base, with 16 bases between. Germline V gives CDR1 SEHNR, CDR2 FQNEAQ (reference sequence). The CDR3 loop spans 16 amino acids.

This sequence joins TRBV12-3 or TRBV12-4 and TRBJ1-3; D not certain. There are 13 residues in the CDR3. V was pared by 6 bases and J by 4 bases, with 10 bases between. For the CDR3, the DNA is TGTGCCAGCAGCGGACTGCAAGGAAACACCATATATTTT. This encodes CASSGLQGNTIYF.

This clone appeared a single time. CDR3 sequence (DNA): TGTGCCAGCTCACCAGGTGTCAGGGGTAATGACTATGGCTACACCTTC. Translation: CASSPGVRGNDYGYTF. The chain recombines TRBV18 with TRBJ1-2; D is perhaps TRBD1 (6 bases). Germline CDR1 is KGHSH and CDR2 is LQKENI. V was shortened by 2 bases and J by 3 bases, with 16 bases between the two germline ends. The CDR3 is 16 residues long.

This chain joins TRBV5-8 and TRBJ1-4, with 7 bases matching TRBD1. V dropped 4 bases and J dropped 7; count of bases not matched to a gene: 7. The CDR3 contains 14 residues. Per germline, CDR1 SGHTS and CDR2 YDEGEE. This CDR3 reads CASSGDREVEKLFF. In DNA form, the CDR3 reads TGTGCCAGCAGCGGAGACAGGGAGGTTGAAAAACTGTTTTTT.

This clone showed up just once. The chain combines TRBV6-2 or TRBV6-3 with TRBJ2-1, with TRBD2 identical over 10 bases. Trimming cost V 2 bases and J 0 bases; bases outside gene matches: 7. This CDR3 is 18 amino acids long. CDR1 and CDR2 from the germline V gene are MNHEY and SVGEGT. This CDR3 reads CASSYPSSGGSSYNEQFF. The CDR3, as DNA: TGTGCCAGCAGTTACCCCTCTAGCGGGGGTTCCTCCTACAATGAGCAGTTCTTC.

This chain joins TRBV5-1 and TRBJ2-3; possibly TRBD2 for D (5 bases). Germline loops: CDR1 SGHRS, CDR2 YFSETQ. Trimming shortened V by 4 bases and J by 2 bases, and 14 bases separated the two germline ends. This CDR3 contains 15 residues. The CDR3 nucleotides read TGCGCCAGCAGCGGATCCGTGAGGGCCACAGATACGCAGTATTTT. Translation gives CASSGSVRATDTQYF.

The chain is built from TRBV5-4 and TRBJ2-3; the D gene is possibly TRBD2 (7 bases). This CDR3 is built from 19 residues. Germline-derived CDR1 and CDR2 are SGHNT and YYREEE (reference sequence). V was clipped by 4 bases and J by 4 bases, with 28 bases between them. CDR3 in DNA: TGTGCCAGCAGCCCGACGTGGGCGGGGGCCCTCGGGCGGGCAGATACGCAGTATTTT. This translates into CASSPTWAGALGRADTQYF.

The chain uses TRBV5-6 and TRBJ2-5, with 8 positions matching TRBD2. There are 14 residues in the CDR3. CDR1 is SGHDT, CDR2 YYEEEE, per germline. The ends lost 4 bases at V and 5 bases at J; junction bases unmatched: 7. The DNA for the CDR3 is TGTGCCAGCAGCCGTACCCGGGAGGGGGAGACCCAGTACTTC. It codes for CASSRTREGETQYF.

The V and J genes are TRBV7-2 and TRBJ2-1; possibly TRBD2 for D (6 bases). Germline lookup yields CDR1 SGHTA and CDR2 FQGNSA. This CDR3 region has 15 residues. V dropped 1 base and J dropped 0 bases, with 7 bases sitting between them. CDR3 DNA sequence: TGTGCCAGCAGCTTAGGGCGGGGCTCCTACAATGAGCAGTTCTTC. Encoded protein: CASSLGRGSYNEQFF. Full variable domain (rest looked up from reference TRBV7-2 and TRBJ2-1): GAGVSQSPSNKVTEKGKDVELRCDPISGHTALYWYRQSLGQGLEFLIYFQGNSAPDKSGLPSDRFSAERTGGSVSTLTIQRTQQEDSAVYLCASSLGRGSYNEQFFGPGTRLTVL.

The V gene is TRBV7-3, the J gene TRBJ2-3, with TRBD2 as a possible D gene (6 bases). Germline V gene data show CDR1 as SGHTA and CDR2 as FQGTGA. V shed 5 bases and J shed 4 bases, with 22 bases lying between them. This CDR3 has 17 amino acids. DNA for the CDR3: TGTGCCAGCAGCCGTTCTCCGGGGACTCAGTTCCCAGATACGCAGTATTTT. It yields the protein CASSRSPGTQFPDTQYF.

V is TRBV12-2 and J is TRBJ1-2. TRBV12-2 is assigned pseudogene status. The CDR3 totals 16 residues. CDR3 loop: CASRLESRGGTYGYTF. DNA of the CDR3: TGTGCAAGTCGCTTAGAGTCACGGGGGGGGACATATGGCTACACCTTC.

The chain joins TRBV7-9 to TRBJ2-3, with 10 bases matching TRBD2. J was trimmed by 2 bases and V by 5 bases; bases with no gene match: 13. The CDR3 is made up of 18 amino acids. CDR1 is SEHNR, CDR2 FQNEAQ, per germline (reference sequence). CDR3: CASSPTGSGGPHTDTQYF. The CDR3 DNA sequence: TGTGCCAGCAGCCCCACGGGTAGCGGGGGGCCTCACACAGATACGCAGTATTTT.

The rearrangement links TRBV19 to TRBJ2-3, with 7 bases identical to TRBD1. Germline CDR1 reads LNHDA; CDR2 reads SQIVND (reference sequence). This CDR3 region has 15 residues. Trimming cost V 1 base and J 3 bases; bases outside gene matches: 4. The CDR3 bases are TGTGCCAGTAGTATAGGGCAGGGGGTAACAGATACGCAGTATTTT. Its translation is CASSIGQGVTDTQYF.

This chain joins TRBV9 and TRBJ2-1; 7 nucleotides line up with TRBD2. Per germline, CDR1 SGDLS and CDR2 YYNGEE. V lost 6 bases and J lost 6; bases outside the gene matches: 6. This CDR3 has 13 amino acids. CDR3 DNA: TGTGCCAGCAACCTGGGAGGGGTCAATGAGCAGTTCTTC. It codes for CASNLGGVNEQFF.

On this clone: The junction does not match germline at one end; this may be a read error. The CDR3 reads CASSRQGLTEGIF. DNA of the CDR3: TGTGCCAGCAGCCGACAGGGACTGACGGAGGGAATCTTC. The chain links TRBV3-1 (or the pseudogene TRBV3-2) to TRBJ2-1, with TRBD1 as a possible D gene (7 bases). The CDR3 spans 13 residues. Germline V gene data show CDR1 as LGHDT and CDR2 as YNNKEL (reference sequence).